This TCR beta chain was recorded in a study of a mutant IDH1 vaccine in newly diagnosed glioma. Across the study: The study gave patients eight vaccinations in weeks 1, 3, 5, 7, 11, 15, 19, 23. Radiotherapy, temozolomide, or both had been given previously, and both were given to most.

Findings and limits, study-wide: Altogether, 85% to 95% of patients exhibited vaccine-induced immune responses. Seemingly, pseudoprogression had no relation to changes in the top peripheral T cell clonotypes.

Produced via immunoSEQ multiplex PCR; TCRdb's table is partial and in-frame only. This table holds some 38,000 clones, approximately 78% found once. CDR1 and CDR2 (germline): MGHRA, YSYEKL. This CDR3 contains 15 residues. The V segment lost 0 bases and the J segment 6 bases; nucleotides outside the gene matches: 6. The time point was: week 5, during vaccination. Topical imiquimod accompanied each vaccine dose, which consisted of 300 ug of mutant IDH1 20-mer peptide. With regard to this clone: Its antigen is not known.

This chain uses TRBV4-1 with TRBJ1-1; TRBD1 matches at 8 bases. This material consisted of PBMCs, taken from a glioma patient whose treatment included an IDH1 peptide vaccine. The sequence was collected from a man aged 35-49 years with glioma. The CDR3, as DNA: TGCGCCAGCAGCCAAGATCTTACAGGGGGGTCTGAAGCTTTCTTT. As protein: CASSQDLTGGSEAFF.